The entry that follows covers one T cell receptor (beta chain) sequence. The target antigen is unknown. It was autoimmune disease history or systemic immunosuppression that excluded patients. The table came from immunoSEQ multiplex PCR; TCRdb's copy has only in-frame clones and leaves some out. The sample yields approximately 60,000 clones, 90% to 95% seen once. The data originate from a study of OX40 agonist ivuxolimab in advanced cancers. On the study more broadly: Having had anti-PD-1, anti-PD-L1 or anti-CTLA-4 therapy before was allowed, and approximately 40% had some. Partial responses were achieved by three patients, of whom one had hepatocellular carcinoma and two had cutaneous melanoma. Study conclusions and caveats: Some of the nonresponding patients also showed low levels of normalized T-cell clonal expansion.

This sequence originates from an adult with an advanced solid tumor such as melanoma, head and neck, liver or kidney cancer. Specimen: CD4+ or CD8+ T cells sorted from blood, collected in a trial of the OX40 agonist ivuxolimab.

CDR3 nucleotides: TGTGCCAGCTACCTGACCGCGAGCCCAGATACGCAGTATTTT. This gives the protein CASYLTASPDTQYF. V and J are TRBV28 and TRBJ2-3, with D hard to call. The CDR3 runs to 14 residues. Germline CDR1 and CDR2: MDHEN and SYDVKM. Trimming took 8 bases from V and 4 from J, leaving 16 bases between them.